These 26 T cell receptor beta chains share one sample of origin, sequenced in a study of control samples from healthy donors and cancer patients (TCRdb year 2020). The library was produced with the immunoSEQ multiplex PCR assay. Imported from immuneACCESS, the table was reduced by TCRdb to in-frame sequences with V and J called. These copies leave out some clones; in studies compared against another copy, an unresolved V gene accounts for under half, and the cause of the remainder is not known. This sample has approximately 100,000 clones in its table, and around 90% of those were observed once. The ten largest clones take up 3% of the sample. The sample taken for sequencing was blood. These receptors were obtained from a human donor in good health. The donor label of this sample is uncertain.

The genes are TRBV4-1 and TRBJ1-3; D is undetermined. The CDR3 contains 15 residues. Trimming shortened V by 4 bases and J by 0 bases, and 10 bases separated the two germline ends. In germline, CDR1 is MGHRA, CDR2 YSYEKL. This CDR3 reads CASSLTQDSGNTIYF. In DNA form, the CDR3 reads TGCGCCAGCAGCCTTACCCAGGACTCTGGAAACACCATATATTTT.

As concerns this clone: Other DNA sequences in the sample encode the same CDR3. The chain employs TRBV11-2 and TRBJ1-2; possibly TRBD1 for D (6 bases). V gave up 5 bases and J gave up 0 bases, with 13 bases separating them. The germline gives CDR1 SGHAT, CDR2 FQNNGV. The CDR3 sequence is 15 residues long. The CDR3 sequence: CASSTRTVSNYGYTF. In DNA form, the CDR3 reads TGTGCCAGCAGCACACGGACAGTATCTAACTATGGCTACACCTTC.

As concerns this clone: This same CDR3 is encoded by further DNA sequences in the sample. This chain links TRBV6-5 with TRBJ1-2, with 11 bases fitting TRBD1. This CDR3 comprises 14 residues. From germline, CDR1 is MNHEY and CDR2 SVGAGI. The ends lost 5 bases at V and 8 bases at J; junction bases unmatched: 7. The chain's CDR3 is CASSNPGQGVGYTF. The CDR3 nucleotides are TGTGCCAGCAGTAATCCGGGACAGGGGGTAGGCTACACCTTC.

This chain links TRBV15 with TRBJ1-2; no firm D call. Germline CDR1 LNHNV, CDR2 YYDKDF (reference sequence). The V end lost 2 bases, the J end lost 0 bases, and 10 bases lay between the germline ends. The CDR3 contains 15 residues. CDR3 sequence: CATSRPNLANYGYTF. The CDR3 DNA is TGTGCCACCAGCAGACCAAATCTAGCTAACTATGGCTACACCTTC.

This chain uses TRBV5-4 with TRBJ2-5; perhaps TRBD2 as D (5 bases). Per germline, CDR1 SGHNT and CDR2 YYREEE (reference sequence). V lost 4 bases to trimming and J lost 5 bases, with 15 bases between them. The CDR3 runs 14 residues. The CDR3 spells CASSGPEESETQYF. CDR3 DNA sequence: TGTGCCAGCAGCGGCCCGGAGGAGAGCGAGACCCAGTACTTC.

This chain uses TRBV28 with TRBJ1-2; D is ambiguous. V lost 5 bases and J 0 bases, leaving 7 bases between the germline ends. The CDR3 is 13 residues long. CDR1 is MDHEN, CDR2 SYDVKM, per germline. For the CDR3, the DNA is TGTGCCAGCAGTCGGACGGCTAACTATGGCTACACCTTC. Its translation is CASSRTANYGYTF.

The chain joins TRBV25-1 to TRBJ1-4; tentatively, D is TRBD1 (5 bases). Trimming took 8 bases from V and 5 from J, leaving 18 bases between them. The CDR3 totals 15 residues. Germline CDR1 MGHDK, CDR2 SYGVNS. The CDR3 DNA reads TGTGCCAGCGGGGGTTGGAAGGTAGCAAATGAAAAACTGTTTTTT. It translates to CASGGWKVANEKLFF.

This clone has only one observation. For the CDR3, the DNA is TGTGCCAGCAGCGTAGGTGCAGGGAACAGCTATGGCTACACCTTC. It yields the protein CASSVGAGNSYGYTF. V is TRBV9 and J is TRBJ1-2, with a possible D match to TRBD1 (5 bases). The CDR3 contains 15 residues. Germline V gene lookup returns CDR1 SGDLS and CDR2 YYNGEE. The V gene lost 0 bases and the J gene lost 4 bases, with 13 bases spanning the gap. The whole variable domain, filled in from reference TRBV9 and TRBJ1-2, reads DSGVTQTPKHLITATGQRVTLRCSPRSGDLSVYWYQQSLDQGLQFLIQYYNGEERAKGNILERFSAQQFPDLHSELNLSSLELGDSALYFCASSVGAGNSYGYTFGSGTRLTVV.

The gene calls are TRBV5-6 and TRBJ1-2, with 8 bases identical to TRBD1. V dropped 0 bases and J dropped 7; count of bases not matched to a gene: 5. Germline V CDR1 and CDR2: SGHDT, YYEEEE. The CDR3 spans 14 residues. The CDR3 loop reads CASSLVGQGVGYTF. Here the CDR3 DNA reads TGTGCCAGCAGCTTGGTAGGACAGGGCGTTGGCTACACCTTC.

The gene calls are TRBV14 and TRBJ1-1; D is unresolved. This CDR3 contains 15 residues. Trimming removed 1 base at V and 0 bases at J, with 9 bases between. CDR1 and CDR2 from the germline V gene are SGHDN and FVKESK. In nucleotides, the CDR3 is TGTGCCAGCAGCCAAGCCAGAAAGTTGAACACTGAAGCTTTCTTT. Its protein is CASSQARKLNTEAFF.

The V and J genes are TRBV5-1 and TRBJ1-5, with 7 bases lining up with TRBD1. From germline, CDR1 is SGHRS and CDR2 YFSETQ. This CDR3 contains 15 residues. Trimming removed 4 bases from V and 4 bases from J; junction bases left unmatched: 8. The chain's CDR3 is CASSVTGADNQPQHF. The CDR3 coding sequence is TGCGCCAGCAGCGTTACAGGGGCGGATAATCAGCCCCAGCATTTT.

The rearrangement joins TRBV27 to TRBJ1-1; a weak D match, TRBD1 (6 bases). The CDR3 is 14 residues long. Trimming pared 4 bases from V and 5 bases from J, leaving 14 bases between. Per the germline V gene, CDR1 is MNHEY and CDR2 is SMNVEV (reference sequence). The CDR3 loop is CASSSGTTMTEAFF. DNA for the CDR3: TGTGCCAGCAGTTCCGGGACAACAATGACTGAAGCTTTCTTT.

The rearrangement joins TRBV4-3 to TRBJ1-3; D unclear. V lost 3 bases, J lost 1 base, and 19 bases lay in between. Germline V gene lookup returns CDR1 LGHNA and CDR2 YSLEER. The CDR3 has 18 residues. CDR3 amino acids: CASSQMVSDPGSGNTIYF. Here the CDR3 DNA reads TGCGCCAGCAGCCAGATGGTATCGGACCCAGGATCTGGAAACACCATATATTTT.

The chain couples TRBV2 to TRBJ1-2; 9 bases are shared with TRBD1. Germline CDR1 SNHLY, CDR2 FYNNEI. Trimming took 6 bases from V and 7 from J; bases not matched to a gene: 12. The CDR3 loop spans 15 amino acids. CDR3 sequence: CASRAGQGLGGGYTF. The CDR3 bases are TGTGCCAGCAGAGCGGGACAGGGTCTCGGAGGTGGCTACACCTTC.

The V call is TRBV5-1, the J call TRBJ2-5; D uncertain. The CDR3 has 13 residues. Trimming cost V 2 bases and J 3 bases, with 8 bases left between them. CDR1 SGHRS and CDR2 YFSETQ come from the germline V gene. This chain's CDR3 is CASSLVREETQYF. CDR3 in DNA: TGCGCCAGCAGCTTAGTTAGAGAAGAGACCCAGTACTTC.

This rearrangement joins TRBV7-9 to TRBJ1-1; 8 positions match TRBD1. CDR1 is SEHNR and CDR2 is FQNEAQ in the germline V gene (reference sequence). The CDR3 extends over 13 amino acids. J gave up 7 bases and V 2 bases, and 3 bases lay outside the gene matches. CDR3 sequence: CASSLQGALEAFF. CDR3 bases: TGTGCCAGCAGCTTACAGGGGGCCCTTGAAGCTTTCTTT.

The chain couples TRBV6-2 or TRBV6-3 to TRBJ1-5; D not resolved. V was shortened by 5 bases and J by 6 bases, with 11 bases between the two germline ends. The CDR3 is made up of 13 amino acids. Germline V gives CDR1 MNHEY, CDR2 SVGEGT. Written as DNA, the CDR3 is TGTGCCAGCAGTCCGGGAAGCCGTCAGCCCCAGCATTTT. This gives the protein CASSPGSRQPQHF.

The chain employs TRBV7-2 and TRBJ2-7, with D unclear. The V gene's germline CDR1 is SGHTA and CDR2 FQGNSA. This CDR3 region has 15 residues. V lost 5 bases, J lost 0 bases, and 14 bases lay in between. CDR3 sequence (DNA): TGTGCCAGCAGCCCCGACCGACAAAACTCCTACGAGCAGTACTTC. As protein: CASSPDRQNSYEQYF. Complete variable domain (other parts from reference TRBV7-2 and TRBJ2-7): GAGVSQSPSNKVTEKGKDVELRCDPISGHTALYWYRQSLGQGLEFLIYFQGNSAPDKSGLPSDRFSAERTGGSVSTLTIQRTQQEDSAVYLCASSPDRQNSYEQYFGPGTRLTVT.

V gene TRBV11-2 combines with J gene TRBJ1-1, with D unresolved. CDR1 is SGHAT and CDR2 is FQNNGV in the germline V gene. Trimming removed 4 bases from V and 7 bases from J, with 13 bases in between. The CDR3 has 13 amino acids. The CDR3 loop reads CASSSLRRFEAFF. CDR3 in DNA: TGTGCCAGCAGCTCCCTAAGACGGTTTGAAGCTTTCTTT.

V is TRBV6-5 and J is TRBJ1-2; D uncertain. Germline lookup yields CDR1 MNHEY and CDR2 SVGAGI. The CDR3 runs 13 residues. Trimming took off 7 bases at V and 2 bases at J, with 11 bases between the two ends. CDR3 sequence reads: CASTQTPNYGYTF. CDR3 nucleotides: TGTGCCAGCACCCAGACACCGAACTATGGCTACACCTTC.

The rearrangement uses TRBV10-1 and TRBJ1-5, with 8 bases fitting TRBD1. This CDR3 region has 17 residues. Per the germline V gene, CDR1 is WNHNN and CDR2 is SYGVQD (reference sequence). V gave up 6 bases and J gave up 0 bases; unmatched junction bases: 10. For the CDR3, the DNA is TGCGCCAGCAGCGGACAGGGCCTATCTGCTAGCAATCAGCCCCAGCATTTT. This codes for CASSGQGLSASNQPQHF.

J is TRBJ1-5 and V is TRBV19, with D possibly TRBD1 on 5 matching bases. The CDR3 is 14 amino acids. The germline V and J ends were trimmed by 3 bases and 6 bases, with 12 bases remaining between them. CDR1 is LNHDA, CDR2 SQIVND, per germline (reference sequence). The CDR3 DNA is TGTGCCAGTAGTATCGGGCCAGGGCCTCAGCCCCAGCATTTT. Its translation: CASSIGPGPQPQHF. Full variable domain (remainder filled in from reference TRBV19 and TRBJ1-5): DGGITQSPKYLFRKEGQNVTLSCEQNLNHDAMYWYRQDPGQGLRLIYYSQIVNDFQKGDIAEGYSVSREKKESFPLTVTSAQKNPTAFYLCASSIGPGPQPQHFGDGTRLSIL.

Remarks on this clone: A junction boundary mismatches the germline segment, possibly from a read error. The chain has TRBV7-7 and TRBJ2-5; 7 nucleotides agree with TRBD1. CDR1 and CDR2 (germline): SSHAT, FNYEAQ (reference sequence). CDR3 size: 14 residues. CDR3 loop: CASSLQGSQETQYF. The CDR3, as DNA: TGTGCTAGCAGCTTACAGGGGAGCCAAGAGACCCAGTACTTC.

V gene TRBV5-4 combines with J gene TRBJ1-2; tentatively, D is TRBD1 (6 bases). This CDR3 has 15 amino acids. The germline V gene encodes CDR1 SGHNT and CDR2 YYREEE (reference sequence). Deletions cut 4 bases from V and 1 base from J, with 14 bases between. The CDR3 here is CASSATGRDNYGYTF. In DNA form, the CDR3 reads TGTGCCAGCAGCGCTACAGGGCGAGATAACTATGGCTACACCTTC.

J is TRBJ2-1 and V is TRBV18, with a weak D call TRBD2 (5 bases). CDR3 size: 16 residues. V was cut by 5 bases and J by 0 bases, with 14 bases left in between. CDR1 is KGHSH and CDR2 is LQKENI in the germline V gene. The CDR3 nucleotides read TGTGCCAGCTCAGCGAGGGTTTACAGCTCCTACAATGAGCAGTTCTTC. This sequence encodes CASSARVYSSYNEQFF.

This chain connects TRBV28 to TRBJ1-1; perhaps TRBD1 as D (5 bases). Germline loops: CDR1 MDHEN, CDR2 SYDVKM. V shed 3 bases and J shed 0 bases, with 8 bases lying between them. This CDR3 contains 14 residues. Here the CDR3 reads CASSFLGVNTEAFF. The CDR3 DNA reads TGTGCCAGCAGTTTTTTAGGGGTGAACACTGAAGCTTTCTTT.